The 8 T cell receptor beta chains given below trace back to one sample, sequenced in a study of blood T cell repertoires in COVID-19. Some clones are missing from TCRdb's copy, which holds only in-frame ones; the method was immunoSEQ multiplex PCR. Among 400,000 to 500,000 clones listed, around nine tenths were seen once. Sequenced input: PBMCs or T cells enriched from blood (not recorded which). These receptor sequences come from a woman aged 18-30 years who had been exposed to COVID-19.

This chain links TRBV11-2 with TRBJ2-7, with TRBD1 as a possible D gene (6 bases). Germline-derived CDR1 and CDR2 are SGHAT and FQNNGV. Between the trimmed V and J ends, which lost 4 bases and 3 bases, there was a span of 7 bases. CDR3 length equals 12 residues. CDR3 in amino acids: CASSSQGYEQYF. CDR3 sequence (DNA): TGTGCCAGCAGCTCACAGGGCTACGAGCAGTACTTC.

The chain combines TRBV27 with TRBJ1-5; 7 bases line up with TRBD1. This CDR3 has 16 amino acids. V dropped 5 bases and J dropped 1; count of bases not matched to a gene: 8. CDR1 is MNHEY and CDR2 is SMNVEV in the germline V gene (reference sequence). CDR3 loop: CASSTFTGASNQPQHF. The CDR3 DNA follows: TGTGCCAGCAGTACCTTTACAGGGGCCAGCAATCAGCCCCAGCATTTT.

This chain links TRBV19 with TRBJ2-3; perhaps TRBD2 as D (6 bases). The germline V gene has CDR1 LNHDA and CDR2 SQIVND (reference sequence). Trimming stripped 7 bases from V and 2 bases from J, with 13 bases between. This CDR3 has 14 residues. The CDR3 sequence is CASMAGRTTDTQYF. CDR3 DNA: TGTGCCAGTATGGCGGGGCGAACCACAGATACGCAGTATTTT.

The gene calls are TRBV6-5 and TRBJ1-6, with TRBD1 as a possible D gene (5 bases). Trimming stripped 2 bases from V and 10 bases from J, with 12 bases between. The germline CDR1 and CDR2 sequences are MNHEY and SVGAGI. CDR3 size: 14 residues. The CDR3 DNA follows: TGTGCCAGCAGTTACGACGGTCCAGGGTCACCCCTCCACTTT. Translation gives CASSYDGPGSPLHF.

V gene TRBV29-1 combines with J gene TRBJ2-2; possible D gene TRBD2, 6 bases. Germline CDR1 SQVTM, CDR2 ANQGSEA. The CDR3 loop spans 11 amino acids. The germline V and J ends were trimmed by 6 bases and 7 bases, with 9 bases remaining between them. The CDR3 DNA sequence: TGCAGCGTCGAGGGAGGCGGGGAGCTGTTTTTT. Its translation: CSVEGGGELFF.

The CDR3 DNA reads as TGTGCCAGCAGCTTATTGTCGAGACTGGGCAGGGATAACGAGCAGTACTTC. Protein: CASSLLSRLGRDNEQYF. This rearrangement joins TRBV11-2 to TRBJ2-7; perhaps TRBD1 as D (5 bases). The V gene's germline CDR1 is SGHAT and CDR2 FQNNGV. The CDR3 is made up of 17 amino acids. V was clipped by 2 bases and J by 5 bases, with 22 bases between them.

The rearrangement links TRBV19 to TRBJ2-7, with a possible D match to TRBD2 (5 bases). The CDR3 sequence is 13 residues long. Trimming took off 5 bases at V and 7 bases at J, with 15 bases between the two ends. Germline V gene sequence: CDR1 LNHDA, CDR2 SQIVND (reference sequence). The CDR3 protein is CASSVGALAEQYF. The CDR3 DNA is TGTGCCAGTAGTGTGGGAGCCTTGGCAGAGCAGTACTTC.

The V and J genes are TRBV10-3 and TRBJ2-2; 10 bases agree with TRBD2. This CDR3 has 15 amino acids. V dropped 6 bases and J dropped 2; count of bases not matched to a gene: 3. The germline gives CDR1 ENHRY, CDR2 SYGVKD. In DNA form, the CDR3 reads TGTGCCATCAGGGGGACTAGCGCAAACACCGGGGAGCTGTTTTTT. Translated: CAIRGTSANTGELFF.